This is a list of T cell receptor beta chains from one sample in a study of blood T cells in healthy people across ages. TCRdb reprocessed the 5' RACE reads via MiXCR and lists one record per CDR3 protein. The table shows 1.5 million to 1.9 million distinct CDR3 sequences, with 40% to 45% occurring only once. The sequencing input was blood. The receptors here all came from a woman aged 18-30 years in good health. Each CDR3 is given with its conserved first and last residue. The D gene is left open where the match is weak. Clone size is shown for a subset of rows, as once, few, many or a class of expanded clone.

TRBJ1-2,TRBV14,NA,NA,TGTGCCAGCAGCCAAGATCTCGGACAGCAGGACACCTTC,CASSQDLGQQDTF
TRBJ1-6,TRBV10-3,few,NA,TGTGCCATCAGTGACGGACAGAGAATTAATTCACCCCTCCACTTT,CAISDGQRINSPLHF
TRBJ2-1,TRBV7-9,once,NA,TGTGCCAGCAGCTTAGTTGAAGTTAGGGGCTATGAGCAGTTCTTC,CASSLVEVRGYEQFF
TRBJ2-7,TRBV7-9,few,TRBD1,TGTGCCAGCAGCTTTGGCTCGGGACAGCTCTCCTACGAGCAGTACTTC,CASSFGSGQLSYEQYF
TRBJ2-1,TRBV20-1,few,NA,TGCAGTGGTAAGGGGAATGAGCAGTTCTTC,CSGKGNEQFF
TRBJ1-1,TRBV4-1,NA,NA,TGCGCCAGCAGCCCCGGGGCGACCCCTGAAGCTTTCTTT,CASSPGATPEAFF
TRBJ2-6,TRBV20-1,few,NA,TGCAGTGCTAGTCCGGCAGGAAGATCTGGGGCCAACGTCCTGACTTTC,CSASPAGRSGANVLTF
TRBJ1-4,TRBV7-9,NA,NA,TGTGCCAGCAGCTTCAGGGAAACTAATGAAAAACTGTTTTTT,CASSFRETNEKLFF
TRBJ2-5,TRBV25-1,NA,TRBD1,TGTGCCAGCAGTGAATCCGGGACAGGGGAGCAAGAGACCCAGTACTTC,CASSESGTGEQETQYF
TRBJ1-1,TRBV7-9,NA,NA,TGTGCCAGCAGCTCCCTGGGGGGGCGGGAGAACACTGAAGCTTTCTTT,CASSSLGGRENTEAFF
TRBJ2-3,TRBV20-1,NA,NA,TGCAGTGCTAGAGATTTAGGGGGGGCGACAGATACGCAGTATTTT,CSARDLGGATDTQYF
TRBJ2-3,TRBV11-2,NA,NA,TGTGCCAGCAGCTTAGAAGGGGTAACTAGCACAGATACGCAGTATTTT,CASSLEGVTSTDTQYF
TRBJ1-6,TRBV13,few,NA,TGTGCCAGCAGCCGTACAAGTAATTCACCCCTCCACTTT,CASSRTSNSPLHF
TRBJ1-6,TRBV10-3,few,NA,TGTGCCATCAGTGAGAAATACTATAATTCACCCCTCCACTTT,CAISEKYYNSPLHF
TRBJ2-3,TRBV7-8,NA,TRBD2,TGTGCCAGCAGCCTTGTCGGGACTAGCGGAGGAGATACGCAGTATTTT,CASSLVGTSGGDTQYF
TRBJ2-3,TRBV7-9,NA,NA,TGTGCCAGCAGCTTAGAGGGATTTAGTGCATCGGATACGCAGTATTTT,CASSLEGFSASDTQYF
TRBJ2-3,TRBV7-2,NA,TRBD1,TGTGCCAGCAGCTCCCGGGACAGAAACCAGTATTTT,CASSSRDRNQYF
TRBJ2-1,TRBV5-1,NA,NA,TGCGCCAGCAGCTTTTTAGGCCGAAGCTCCTACAATGAGCAGTTCTTC,CASSFLGRSSYNEQFF
TRBJ1-2,TRBV11-2,NA,NA,TGTGCCAGCAGCTTGAATGGTTACCTTTATGGCTACACCTTC,CASSLNGYLYGYTF
TRBJ2-7,TRBV12-3/TRBV12-4,NA,NA,TGTGCCAGCAGTCCGGCCGTGAGAGAGGAGCAGTACTTC,CASSPAVREEQYF
TRBJ2-1,TRBV25-1,NA,NA,TGTGCCAGCAGTGAGGGGGGCGTCTACAATGAGCAGTTCTTC,CASSEGGVYNEQFF
TRBJ2-3,TRBV27,NA,NA,TGTGCCAGCAGTTTATCTTGGGATACAGATACGCAGTATTTT,CASSLSWDTDTQYF
TRBJ2-7,TRBV12-3/TRBV12-4,NA,TRBD1,TGTGCCAGCACCTCCACGGACAGGGATCCCTACAATGAGCAGTACTTC,CASTSTDRDPYNEQYF
TRBJ1-3,TRBV7-8,NA,NA,TGTGCCAGCAGCTTAGCTTATAGGAGATCTGGAAACGCCATATATTTT,CASSLAYRRSGNAIYF
TRBJ2-7,TRBV5-1,NA,NA,TGCGCCAGCAGCACCCTGACAGGCCAGCCCGAGCAGTACTTC,CASSTLTGQPEQYF
TRBJ1-2,TRBV7-9,NA,TRBD1,TGTGCCAGCAGCTTCACAGGGGGTAATAGCTATGGCTACACCTTC,CASSFTGGNSYGYTF
TRBJ2-7,TRBV27,NA,TRBD1,TGTGCCAGCAGTTCGACAGGGATGCACGAGCAGTACTTC,CASSSTGMHEQYF
TRBJ1-5,TRBV9,NA,NA,TGTGCCAGCAGCGCCGTAGATGGACGGGCACCCCAGCATTTT,CASSAVDGRAPQHF
TRBJ1-4,TRBV2,NA,TRBD1,TGTGCCAGCATAGAGGGGACAGGGTATTATGAAAAACTGTTTTTT,CASIEGTGYYEKLFF
TRBJ2-3,TRBV6-6,many,NA,TGTGCCAGCAGTTACTCGAGTAGGGCCGATACGCAGTATTTT,CASSYSSRADTQYF
TRBJ1-2,TRBV4-2,NA,NA,TGTGCCAGCAGCCAAGCGGGAGAACACTATGGCTACACCTTC,CASSQAGEHYGYTF